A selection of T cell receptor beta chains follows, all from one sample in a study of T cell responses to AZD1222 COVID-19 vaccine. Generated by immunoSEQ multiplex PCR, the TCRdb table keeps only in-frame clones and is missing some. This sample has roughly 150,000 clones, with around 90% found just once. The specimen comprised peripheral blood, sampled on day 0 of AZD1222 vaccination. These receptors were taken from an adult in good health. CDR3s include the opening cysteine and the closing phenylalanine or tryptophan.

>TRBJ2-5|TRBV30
CAARPGGETQYF
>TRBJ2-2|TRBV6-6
CASTLLAGVAGELFF
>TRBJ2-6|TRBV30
CASLPGSGANVLTF
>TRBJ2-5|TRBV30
CAWSVLETQYF
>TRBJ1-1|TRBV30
CAWTLGPASAFF
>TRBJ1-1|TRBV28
CASSITGTGAEAFF
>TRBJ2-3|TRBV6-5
CATTLRGGADTQYF
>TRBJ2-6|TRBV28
CASSLDRGNSGANVLTF
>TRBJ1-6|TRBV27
CASSPIGTGEPLHF
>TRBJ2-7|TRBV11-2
CASSPHPLGEQYF
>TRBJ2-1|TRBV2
CASLRGIVTYNEQFF
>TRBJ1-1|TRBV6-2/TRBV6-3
CASSYGLLGLAFF
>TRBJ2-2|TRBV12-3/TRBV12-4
CASSFPGELFF
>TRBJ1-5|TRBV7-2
CASSPGTASNQPQHF
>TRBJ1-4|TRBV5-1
CASSAGLNEKLFF
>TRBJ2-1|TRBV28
CASSSSSGTYNEQFF
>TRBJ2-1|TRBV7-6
CASSLGAGGSYNEQFF
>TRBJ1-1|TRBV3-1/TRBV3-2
CASSQDWRGSNTEAFF
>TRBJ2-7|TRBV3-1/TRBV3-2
CASSRTGGGWNEQYF
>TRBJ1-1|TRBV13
CASSLGWGGTEAFF
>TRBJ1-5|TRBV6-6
CASVRDSDQPQHF
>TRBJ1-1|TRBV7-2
CASSEPTEMNTEAFF